The 28 T cell receptor beta chains listed next were all sequenced from one sample in a study of T-cell memory formation after mild COVID-19. TCRdb reprocessed the 5' RACE reads via MiXCR and lists one record per CDR3 protein. The sample lists hundreds of thousands of distinct CDR3 sequences; over 20% were seen once. Specimen: PBMCs or a T cell subset sorted from them (not recorded which). These receptors originate from an adult woman who had mild COVID-19 (a few samples of this study predate the infection). Cell type and time point are not known.

This clonotype was seen a few times. The gene calls are TRBV7-2 and TRBJ2-7; TRBD1 or TRBD2 may be the D gene (5 bases each). V was trimmed by 5 bases and J by 0 bases, leaving 17 bases between them. The germline V gene encodes CDR1 SGHTA and CDR2 FQGNSA. The CDR3 is 16 amino acids. CDR3: CASSRSRDATSYEQYF. CDR3 nucleotides: TGTGCCAGCAGCCGGAGCCGGGACGCTACCTCCTACGAGCAGTACTTC.

This clonotype was recorded a few times. The gene calls are TRBV5-5 and TRBJ2-7; D may match TRBD1 or TRBD2 (5 bases each). Germline lookup yields CDR1 SGHKS and CDR2 YYEKEE (reference sequence). Trimming shortened V by 4 bases and J by 3 bases, and 20 bases separated the two germline ends. The CDR3 runs to 16 residues. CDR3 nucleotide sequence: TGTGCCAGCAGCCCCTTAGGGGACCTCAACATCTACGAGCAGTACTTC. This translates into CASSPLGDLNIYEQYF.

In its sample, this clonotype was seen a few times. This sequence joins TRBV7-9 and TRBJ1-2, with D tentatively TRBD1 (6 bases). CDR1 and CDR2 (germline): SEHNR, FQNEAQ (reference sequence). Between the trimmed V and J ends, which lost 1 base and 3 bases, there was a span of 18 bases. CDR3 length: 17 amino acids. The CDR3 nucleotides read TGTGCCAGCAGCTTAGTGGGCAGGGGAGAGCGTCACTATGGCTACACCTTC. Translation: CASSLVGRGERHYGYTF.

The chain carries TRBV6-5 and TRBJ2-3, with TRBD2 as a possible D gene (6 bases). Trimming took 6 bases from V and 2 from J, leaving 15 bases between them. CDR1 MNHEY and CDR2 SVGAGI come from the germline V gene. CDR3 length: 15 residues. CDR3 coding DNA: TGTGCCAGCAGCCCCCGGCGGGGAGACACAGATACGCAGTATTTT. It yields the protein CASSPRRGDTDTQYF.

This chain uses TRBV20-1 with TRBJ2-7; 13 bases fit TRBD2. This CDR3 has 15 amino acids. With 6 bases clipped from V and 3 bases from J, the junction kept 8 bases outside the gene matches. The germline gives CDR1 DFQATT, CDR2 SNEGSKA (reference sequence). The CDR3 loop reads CSAYTGTSGVYEQYF. The CDR3 bases are TGCAGTGCATATACCGGGACTAGCGGGGTCTACGAGCAGTACTTC.

This chain connects TRBV9 to TRBJ2-3; either TRBD1 or TRBD2 may fit D (6 bases each). Germline CDR1 and CDR2: SGDLS and YYNGEE. Trimming left V 0 bases short and J 0 bases short, with 14 bases between. This CDR3 contains 17 residues. The CDR3 is CASSVEGGSPSTDTQYF. The CDR3 coding sequence is TGTGCCAGCAGCGTAGAGGGGGGATCCCCGAGCACAGATACGCAGTATTTT.

In this sample, this clonotype turned up once. The V and J genes are TRBV6-6 and TRBJ2-3, with 9 positions matching TRBD2. Trimming removed 9 bases from V and 4 bases from J; junction bases left unmatched: 8. Germline lookup yields CDR1 MNHNY and CDR2 SVGAGI (reference sequence). This CDR3 has 14 residues. In DNA form, the CDR3 reads TGTGCCAGTAATAGCGGGAGTGGGTCAGATACGCAGTATTTT. Protein sequence: CASNSGSGSDTQYF.

In this sample, this clonotype turned up a few times. The chain uses TRBV7-2 and TRBJ1-1; the D is unclear. Germline CDR1 SGHTA, CDR2 FQGNSA. V lost 1 base, J lost 2 bases, and 11 bases lay in between. The CDR3 consists of 15 residues. CDR3 residues: CASSLGAGYNTEAFF. CDR3 nucleotides: TGTGCCAGCAGCTTAGGGGCAGGATATAACACTGAAGCTTTCTTT.

The J gene is TRBJ2-5, the V gene TRBV9; 9 nucleotides match TRBD2. The CDR3 contains 14 residues. Germline-derived CDR1 and CDR2 are SGDLS and YYNGEE. The junction had 6 bases not matched to a gene; V was cut back by 2 bases and J by 7 bases. In DNA, the CDR3 is TGTGCCAGCAGCGTCGCGGGAGGGCTTGGGACCCAGTACTTC. Residues: CASSVAGGLGTQYF.

This clonotype was counted many times. The gene calls are TRBV18 and TRBJ1-1; weak D call: TRBD1 (6 bases). The CDR3 has 14 amino acids. The V gene lost 6 bases and the J gene lost 4 bases, with 15 bases spanning the gap. Germline CDR1 and CDR2: KGHSH and LQKENI. CDR3 residues: CASSRGGGGTEAFF. CDR3 nucleotide sequence: TGTGCCAGCTCTCGAGGAGGGGGAGGCACTGAAGCTTTCTTT.

V gene TRBV12-3 or TRBV12-4 combines with J gene TRBJ1-1; tentative D call: TRBD1 (6 bases). CDR3 size: 14 residues. V was shortened by 5 bases and J by 1 base, with 11 bases between the two germline ends. CDR3 amino acids: CASSAVQGNTEAFF. CDR3 coding DNA: TGTGCCAGCAGTGCCGTACAGGGGAACACTGAAGCTTTCTTT.

The sample holds a few counts of this clonotype. The chain combines TRBV28 with TRBJ1-4; D might be TRBD1 (5 bases). V was trimmed by 7 bases and J by 10 bases, leaving 19 bases between them. Looked up from germline, CDR1 is MDHEN and CDR2 is SYDVKM. The CDR3 loop spans 14 amino acids. CDR3 DNA sequence: TGTGCCAGCACTCAAAAGAGGGGTGGGGGAAAACTGTTTTTT. Its translation is CASTQKRGGGKLFF.

Comment on this clonotype: A junction end diverges from the germline sequence, so it may reflect a read error. The chain employs TRBV3-1 and TRBJ1-6; D not certain. Per the germline V gene, CDR1 is LGHDT and CDR2 is YNNKEL (reference sequence). The CDR3 runs 16 residues. CDR3 protein: CASSQVSPHDNSPLHF. The CDR3, as DNA: TGTGCCAGCAGTCAAGTATCCCCGCACGATAATTCACCCCTCCACTTT.

In its sample, this clonotype was seen a few times. V gene TRBV27 combines with J gene TRBJ2-7; tentatively, D is TRBD1 (6 bases). Germline V gene data show CDR1 as MNHEY and CDR2 as SMNVEV (reference sequence). V shed 4 bases and J shed 2 bases, with 12 bases lying between them. This CDR3 is 14 amino acids long. CDR3 protein: CASSSLDSPYEQYF. The CDR3 DNA reads as TGTGCCAGCAGTTCCCTGGACAGTCCCTACGAGCAGTACTTC.

V is TRBV19 and J is TRBJ1-1; D remains unclear. CDR3 length equals 14 residues. V dropped 2 bases and J dropped 1 base, with 8 bases sitting between them. CDR1 is LNHDA, CDR2 SQIVND, per germline (reference sequence). CDR3 residues: CASSIPWQNTEAFF. The CDR3 DNA sequence: TGTGCCAGTAGTATACCATGGCAGAACACTGAAGCTTTCTTT.

The chain has TRBV6-6 and TRBJ1-3, with TRBD1 as a possible D gene (5 bases). Trimming removed 6 bases from V and 5 bases from J, with 14 bases in between. Germline V CDR1 and CDR2: MNHNY, SVGAGI (reference sequence). The CDR3 length is 14 residues. The CDR3 spells CASSGTRGRNTIYF. The CDR3 DNA reads as TGTGCCAGCAGCGGGACCCGGGGGAGAAACACCATATATTTT.

The V and J genes are TRBV18 and TRBJ2-3; 14 positions match TRBD2. This CDR3 spans 20 amino acids. With 3 bases clipped from V and 0 bases from J, the junction kept 11 bases outside the gene matches. CDR1 is KGHSH and CDR2 is LQKENI in the germline V gene. CDR3 sequence (DNA): TGTGCCAGCTCACCTCGACTAGCGGGAGGGCCGAGTGTAAGCACAGATACGCAGTATTTT. This codes for CASSPRLAGGPSVSTDTQYF.

This clonotype has ten or more counts. CDR3 nucleotides: TGCAGTGCCCGCCTCGGGAGGTTGCAGTTCTTC. Translating it yields CSARLGRLQFF. The V call is TRBV20-1, the J call TRBJ2-1; 7 bases align to TRBD2. Germline CDR1 reads DFQATT; CDR2 reads SNEGSKA (reference sequence). This CDR3 has 11 residues. The V gene end was trimmed by 6 bases and the J gene end by 12 bases; junction bases not matched to a gene: 8.

This chain joins TRBV5-8 and TRBJ1-2, with 7 bases lining up with TRBD1. Germline V lookup: CDR1 SGHTS, CDR2 YDEGEE. This CDR3 has 13 residues. J was trimmed by 7 bases and V by 4 bases; bases with no gene match: 7. The DNA of the CDR3 is TGTGCCAGCAGCCTGACAGGGTTCTTTGGCTACACCTTC. It encodes CASSLTGFFGYTF.

This clonotype was counted a single time. This sequence joins TRBV6-2 or TRBV6-3 and TRBJ2-2; D possibly corresponds to TRBD2 (5 bases). The CDR3 covers 16 residues. Trimming took off 2 bases at V and 4 bases at J, with 14 bases between the two ends. Germline lookup yields CDR1 MNHEY and CDR2 SVGEGT. CDR3 DNA sequence: TGTGCCAGCAGTTACAGGACTCCCCAAATCACCGGGGAGCTGTTTTTT. Translated: CASSYRTPQITGELFF.

The sample holds a few counts of this clonotype. The J gene is TRBJ2-7, the V gene TRBV12-3 or TRBV12-4; tentatively, D is TRBD2 (6 bases). This CDR3 region has 14 residues. V lost 4 bases and J lost 4, with 14 bases in between. CDR3 DNA: TGTGCCAGCAGTTCCTTGCGGGATACTTACGAGCAGTACTTC. Residues: CASSSLRDTYEQYF.

The table lists this clonotype with a few counts. The rearrangement links TRBV24-1 to TRBJ2-1; the match to TRBD2 covers 10 bases. V was pared by 9 bases and J by 8 bases, with 9 bases of the junction left unmatched. The germline V gene has CDR1 KGHDR and CDR2 SFDVKD. CDR3 length: 14 amino acids. The chain's CDR3 is CATSAGGPYDEQFF. The CDR3 DNA sequence: TGTGCCACCTCAGCGGGGGGGCCATACGATGAGCAGTTCTTC.

This chain connects TRBV24-1 to TRBJ2-3; no clear D. The CDR3 has 15 residues. V lost 1 base, J lost 1 base, and 8 bases lay in between. Germline V CDR1 and CDR2: KGHDR, SFDVKD. The CDR3: CATSDFRSRTDTQYF. CDR3 nucleotide sequence: TGTGCCACCAGTGATTTTCGGTCCCGCACAGATACGCAGTATTTT.

This rearrangement joins TRBV19 to TRBJ2-5; possibly TRBD2 for D (7 bases). Germline CDR1 LNHDA, CDR2 SQIVND (reference sequence). V lost 4 bases to trimming and J lost 10 bases, with 22 bases between them. The CDR3 consists of 15 residues. Here the CDR3 DNA reads TGTGCCAGTAGTAATTACCATGGGGGGGCGAATGGCCAGTACTTC. It translates to CASSNYHGGANGQYF.

This clonotype was detected a few times. This rearrangement joins TRBV2 to TRBJ2-1; D is uncertain. There are 14 residues in the CDR3. Between the trimmed V and J ends, which lost 7 bases and 2 bases, there was a span of 12 bases. CDR1 is SNHLY and CDR2 is FYNNEI in the germline V gene. For the CDR3, the DNA is TGTGCCAGCAAGTTAGGACCCACCTACAATGAGCAGTTCTTC. It translates to CASKLGPTYNEQFF. Full variable domain (rest looked up from reference TRBV2 and TRBJ2-1): EPEVTQTPSHQVTQMGQEVILRCVPISNHLYFYWYRQILGQKVEFLVSFYNNEISEKSEIFDDQFSVERPDGSNFTLKIRSTKLEDSAMYFCASKLGPTYNEQFFGPGTRLTVL.

This clonotype was found a few times. The chain employs TRBV7-9 and TRBJ1-2; 9 nucleotides match TRBD1. The CDR3 consists of 16 residues. Losses at the gene ends were 4 bases for V and 5 bases for J; bases not matched to a gene: 11. Per germline, CDR1 SEHNR and CDR2 FQNEAQ (reference sequence). CDR3: CASSSARTGDFYGYTF. CDR3 nucleotides: TGTGCCAGCAGCTCGGCTCGGACAGGGGATTTTTATGGCTACACCTTC. Full variable domain (rest looked up from reference TRBV7-9 and TRBJ1-2): DTGVSQNPRHKITKRGQNVTFRCDPISEHNRLYWYRQTLGQGPEFLTYFQNEAQLEKSRLLSDRFSAERPKGSFSTLEIQRTEQGDSAMYLCASSSARTGDFYGYTFGSGTRLTVV.

V usage is TRBV6-6 and J usage is TRBJ2-7; TRBD2 matches at 7 bases. The CDR3 extends over 15 amino acids. Germline V gives CDR1 MNHNY, CDR2 SVGAGI (reference sequence). Losses at the gene ends were 7 bases for V and 0 bases for J; bases not matched to a gene: 9. The CDR3 coding sequence is TGTGCCAGCACCCCCCGGCTAGCGGACTCCTACGAGCAGTACTTC. Translated: CASTPRLADSYEQYF.

The chain carries TRBV7-8 and TRBJ2-2; D gene ambiguous. The germline gives CDR1 SGHVS, CDR2 FQNEAQ. CDR3 length: 19 amino acids. Trimming left V 1 base short and J 5 bases short, with 23 bases between. DNA for the CDR3: TGTGCCAGCAGCTTAGAGTATGGGCAGATAAAGACCCTGACCGGGGAGCTGTTTTTT. Translated: CASSLEYGQIKTLTGELFF.